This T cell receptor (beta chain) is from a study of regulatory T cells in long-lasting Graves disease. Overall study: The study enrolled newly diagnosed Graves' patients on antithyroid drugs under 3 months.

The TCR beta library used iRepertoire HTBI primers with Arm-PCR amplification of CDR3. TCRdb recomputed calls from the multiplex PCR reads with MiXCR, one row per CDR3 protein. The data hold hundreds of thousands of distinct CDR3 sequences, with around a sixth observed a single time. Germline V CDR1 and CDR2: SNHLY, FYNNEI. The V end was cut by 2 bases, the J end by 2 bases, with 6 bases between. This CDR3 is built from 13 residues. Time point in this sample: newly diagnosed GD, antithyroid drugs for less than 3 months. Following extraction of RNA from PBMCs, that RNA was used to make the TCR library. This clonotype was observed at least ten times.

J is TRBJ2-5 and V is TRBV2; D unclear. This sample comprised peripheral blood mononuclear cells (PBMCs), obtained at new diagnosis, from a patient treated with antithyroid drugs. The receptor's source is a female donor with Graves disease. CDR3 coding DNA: TGTGCCAGCAGTGAACTAAATCAAGAGACCCAGTACTTC. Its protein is CASSELNQETQYF.